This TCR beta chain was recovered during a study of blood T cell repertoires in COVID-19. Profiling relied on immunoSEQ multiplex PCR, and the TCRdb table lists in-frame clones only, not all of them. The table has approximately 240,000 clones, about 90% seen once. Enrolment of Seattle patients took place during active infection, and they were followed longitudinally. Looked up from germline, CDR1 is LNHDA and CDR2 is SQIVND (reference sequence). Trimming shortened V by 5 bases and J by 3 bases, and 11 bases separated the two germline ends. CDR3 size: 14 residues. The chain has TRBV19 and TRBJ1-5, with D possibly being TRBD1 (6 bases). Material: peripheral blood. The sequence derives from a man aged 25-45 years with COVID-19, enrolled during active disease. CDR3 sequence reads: CASSPSGVNQPQHF. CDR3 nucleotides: TGTGCCAGTAGTCCCTCAGGGGTCAATCAGCCCCAGCATTTT.